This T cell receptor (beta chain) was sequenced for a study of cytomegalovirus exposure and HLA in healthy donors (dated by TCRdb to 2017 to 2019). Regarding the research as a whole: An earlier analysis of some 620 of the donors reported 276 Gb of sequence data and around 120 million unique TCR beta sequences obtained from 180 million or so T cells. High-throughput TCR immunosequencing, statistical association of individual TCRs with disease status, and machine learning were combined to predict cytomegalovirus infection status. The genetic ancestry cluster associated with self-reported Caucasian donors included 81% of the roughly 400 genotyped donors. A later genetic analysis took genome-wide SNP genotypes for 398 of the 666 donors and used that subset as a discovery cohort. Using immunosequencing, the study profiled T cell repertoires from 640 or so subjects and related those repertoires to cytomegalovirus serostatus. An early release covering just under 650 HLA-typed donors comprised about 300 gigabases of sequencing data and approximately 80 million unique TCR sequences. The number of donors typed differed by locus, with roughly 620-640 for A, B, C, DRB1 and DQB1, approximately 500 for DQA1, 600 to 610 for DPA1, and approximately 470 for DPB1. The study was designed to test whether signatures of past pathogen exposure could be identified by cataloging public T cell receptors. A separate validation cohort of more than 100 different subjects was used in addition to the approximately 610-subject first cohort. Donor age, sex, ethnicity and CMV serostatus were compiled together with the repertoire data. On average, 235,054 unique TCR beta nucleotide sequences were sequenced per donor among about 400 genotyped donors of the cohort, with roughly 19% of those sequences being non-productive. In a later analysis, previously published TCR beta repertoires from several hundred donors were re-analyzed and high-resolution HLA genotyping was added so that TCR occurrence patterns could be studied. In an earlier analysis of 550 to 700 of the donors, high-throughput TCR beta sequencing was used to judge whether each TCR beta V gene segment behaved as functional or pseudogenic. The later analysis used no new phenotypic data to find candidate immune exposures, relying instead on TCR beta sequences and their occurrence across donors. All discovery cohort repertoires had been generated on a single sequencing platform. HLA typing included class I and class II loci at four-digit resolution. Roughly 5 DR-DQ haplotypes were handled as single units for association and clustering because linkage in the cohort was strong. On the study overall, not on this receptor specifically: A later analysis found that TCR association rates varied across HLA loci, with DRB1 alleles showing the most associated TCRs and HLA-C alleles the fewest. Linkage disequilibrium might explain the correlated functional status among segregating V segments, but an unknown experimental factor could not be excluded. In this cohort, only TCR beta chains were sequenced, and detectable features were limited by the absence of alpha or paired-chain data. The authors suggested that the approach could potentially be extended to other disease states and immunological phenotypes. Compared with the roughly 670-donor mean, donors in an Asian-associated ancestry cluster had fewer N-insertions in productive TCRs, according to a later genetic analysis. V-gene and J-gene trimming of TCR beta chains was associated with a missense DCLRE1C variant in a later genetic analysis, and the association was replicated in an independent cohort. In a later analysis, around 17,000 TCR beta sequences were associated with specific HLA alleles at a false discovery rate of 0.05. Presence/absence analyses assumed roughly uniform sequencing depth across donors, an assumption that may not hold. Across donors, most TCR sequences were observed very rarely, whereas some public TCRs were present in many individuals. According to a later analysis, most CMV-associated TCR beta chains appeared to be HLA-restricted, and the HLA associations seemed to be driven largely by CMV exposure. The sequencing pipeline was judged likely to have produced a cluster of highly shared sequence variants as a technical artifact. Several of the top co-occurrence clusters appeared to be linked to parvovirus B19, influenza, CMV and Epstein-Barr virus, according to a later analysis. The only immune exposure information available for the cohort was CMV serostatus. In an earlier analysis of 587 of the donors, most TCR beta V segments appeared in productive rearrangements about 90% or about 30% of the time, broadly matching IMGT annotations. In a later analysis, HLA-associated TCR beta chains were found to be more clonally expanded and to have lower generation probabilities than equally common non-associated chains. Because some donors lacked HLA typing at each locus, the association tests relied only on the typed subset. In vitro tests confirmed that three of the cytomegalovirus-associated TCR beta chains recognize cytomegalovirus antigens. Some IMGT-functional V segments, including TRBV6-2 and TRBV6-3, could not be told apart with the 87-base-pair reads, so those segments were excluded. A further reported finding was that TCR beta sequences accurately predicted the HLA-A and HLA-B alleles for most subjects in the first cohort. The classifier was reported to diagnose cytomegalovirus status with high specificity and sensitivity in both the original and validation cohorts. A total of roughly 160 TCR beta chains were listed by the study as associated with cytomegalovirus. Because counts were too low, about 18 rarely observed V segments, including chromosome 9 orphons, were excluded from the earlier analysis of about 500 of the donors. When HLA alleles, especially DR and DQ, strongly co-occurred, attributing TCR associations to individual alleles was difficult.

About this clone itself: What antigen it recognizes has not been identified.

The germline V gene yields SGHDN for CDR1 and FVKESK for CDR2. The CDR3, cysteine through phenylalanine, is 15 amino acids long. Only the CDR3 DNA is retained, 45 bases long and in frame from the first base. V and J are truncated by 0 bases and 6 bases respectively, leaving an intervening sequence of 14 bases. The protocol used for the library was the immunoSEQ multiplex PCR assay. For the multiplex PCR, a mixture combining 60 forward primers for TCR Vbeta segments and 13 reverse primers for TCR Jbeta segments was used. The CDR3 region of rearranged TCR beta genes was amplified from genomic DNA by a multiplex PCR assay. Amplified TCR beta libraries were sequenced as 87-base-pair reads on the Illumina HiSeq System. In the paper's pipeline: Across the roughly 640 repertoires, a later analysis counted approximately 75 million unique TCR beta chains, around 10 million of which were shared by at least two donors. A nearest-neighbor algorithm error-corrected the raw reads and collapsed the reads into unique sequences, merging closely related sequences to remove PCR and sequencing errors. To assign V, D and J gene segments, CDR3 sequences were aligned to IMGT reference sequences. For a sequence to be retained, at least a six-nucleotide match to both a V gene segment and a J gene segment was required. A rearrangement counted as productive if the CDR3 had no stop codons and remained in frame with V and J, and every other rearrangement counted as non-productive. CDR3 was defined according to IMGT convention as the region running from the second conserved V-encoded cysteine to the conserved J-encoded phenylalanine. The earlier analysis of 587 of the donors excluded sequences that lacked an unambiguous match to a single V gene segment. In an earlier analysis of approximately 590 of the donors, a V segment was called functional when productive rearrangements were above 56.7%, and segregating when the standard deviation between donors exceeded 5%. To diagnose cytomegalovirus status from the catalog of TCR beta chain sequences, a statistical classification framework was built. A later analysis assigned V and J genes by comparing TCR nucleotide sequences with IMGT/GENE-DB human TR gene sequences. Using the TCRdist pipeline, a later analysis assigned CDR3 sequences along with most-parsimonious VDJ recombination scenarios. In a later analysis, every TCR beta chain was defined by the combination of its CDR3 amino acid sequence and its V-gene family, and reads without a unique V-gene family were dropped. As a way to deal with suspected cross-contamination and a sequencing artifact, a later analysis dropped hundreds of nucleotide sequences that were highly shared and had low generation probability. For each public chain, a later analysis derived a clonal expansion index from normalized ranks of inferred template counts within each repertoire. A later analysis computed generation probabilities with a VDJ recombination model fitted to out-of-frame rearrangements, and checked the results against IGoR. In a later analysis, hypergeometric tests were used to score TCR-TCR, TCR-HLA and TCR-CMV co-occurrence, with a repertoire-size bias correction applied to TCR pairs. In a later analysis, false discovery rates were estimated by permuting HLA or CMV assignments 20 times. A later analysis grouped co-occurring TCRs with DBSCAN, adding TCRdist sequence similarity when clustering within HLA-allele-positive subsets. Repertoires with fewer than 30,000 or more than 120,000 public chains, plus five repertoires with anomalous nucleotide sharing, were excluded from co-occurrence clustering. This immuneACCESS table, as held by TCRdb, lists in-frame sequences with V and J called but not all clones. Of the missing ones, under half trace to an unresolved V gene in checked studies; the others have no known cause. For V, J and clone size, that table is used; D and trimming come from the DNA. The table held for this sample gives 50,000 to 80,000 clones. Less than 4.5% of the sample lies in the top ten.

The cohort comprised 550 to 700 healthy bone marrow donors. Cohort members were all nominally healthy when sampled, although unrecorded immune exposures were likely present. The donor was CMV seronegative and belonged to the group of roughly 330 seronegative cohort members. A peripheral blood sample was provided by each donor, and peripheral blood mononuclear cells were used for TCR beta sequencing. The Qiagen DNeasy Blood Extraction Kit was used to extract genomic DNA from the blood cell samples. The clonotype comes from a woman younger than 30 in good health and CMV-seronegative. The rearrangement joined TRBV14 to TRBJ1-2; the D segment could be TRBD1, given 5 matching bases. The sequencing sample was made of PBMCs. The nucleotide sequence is TGTGCCAGCAGCCAAGATCCGCAGGGTCGAAATGGCTACACCTTC. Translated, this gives CASSQDPQGRNGYTF. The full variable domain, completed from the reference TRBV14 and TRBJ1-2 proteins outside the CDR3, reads EAGVTQFPSHSVIEKGQTVTLRCDPISGHDNLYWYRRVMGKEIKFLLHFVKESKQDESGMPNNRFLAERTGGTYSTLKVQPAELEDSGVYFCASSQDPQGRNGYTFGSGTRLTVV.